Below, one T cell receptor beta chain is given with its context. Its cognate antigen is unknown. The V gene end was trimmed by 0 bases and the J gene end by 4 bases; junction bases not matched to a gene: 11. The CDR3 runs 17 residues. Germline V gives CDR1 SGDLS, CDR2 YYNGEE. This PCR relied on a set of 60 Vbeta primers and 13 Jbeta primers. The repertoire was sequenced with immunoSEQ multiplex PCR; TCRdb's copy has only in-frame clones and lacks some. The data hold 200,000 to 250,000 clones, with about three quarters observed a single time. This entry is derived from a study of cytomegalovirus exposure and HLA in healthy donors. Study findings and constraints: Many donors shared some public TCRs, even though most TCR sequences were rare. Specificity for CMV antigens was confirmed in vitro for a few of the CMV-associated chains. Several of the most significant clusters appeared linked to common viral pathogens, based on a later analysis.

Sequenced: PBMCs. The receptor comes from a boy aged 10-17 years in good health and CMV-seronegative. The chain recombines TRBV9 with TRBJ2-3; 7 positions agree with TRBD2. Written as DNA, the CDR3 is TGTGCCAGCAGCGTAGGGGGTTTAAGCGGGATGGCAGATACGCAGTATTTT. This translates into CASSVGGLSGMADTQYF. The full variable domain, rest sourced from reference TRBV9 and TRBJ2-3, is DSGVTQTPKHLITATGQRVTLRCSPRSGDLSVYWYQQSLDQGLQFLIQYYNGEERAKGNILERFSAQQFPDLHSELNLSSLELGDSALYFCASSVGGLSGMADTQYFGPGTRLTVL.